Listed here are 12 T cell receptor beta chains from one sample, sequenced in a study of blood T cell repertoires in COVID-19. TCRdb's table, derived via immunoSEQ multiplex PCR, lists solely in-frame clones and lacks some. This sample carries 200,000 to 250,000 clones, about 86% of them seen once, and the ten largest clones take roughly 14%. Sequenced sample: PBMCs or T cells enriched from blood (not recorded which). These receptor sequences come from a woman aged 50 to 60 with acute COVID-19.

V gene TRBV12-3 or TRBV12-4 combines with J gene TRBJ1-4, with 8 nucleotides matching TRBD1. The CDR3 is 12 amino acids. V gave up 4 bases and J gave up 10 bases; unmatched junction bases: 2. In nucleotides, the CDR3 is TGTGCCAGCAGTTCAGGGGGCGGAAAACTGTTTTTT. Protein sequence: CASSSGGGKLFF.

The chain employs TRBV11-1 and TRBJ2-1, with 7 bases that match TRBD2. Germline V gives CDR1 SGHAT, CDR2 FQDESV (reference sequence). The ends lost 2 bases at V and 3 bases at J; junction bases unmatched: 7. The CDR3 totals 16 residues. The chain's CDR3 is CASSLHMGEGYNEQFF. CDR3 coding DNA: TGTGCCAGCAGCTTACATATGGGGGAGGGCTACAATGAGCAGTTCTTC.

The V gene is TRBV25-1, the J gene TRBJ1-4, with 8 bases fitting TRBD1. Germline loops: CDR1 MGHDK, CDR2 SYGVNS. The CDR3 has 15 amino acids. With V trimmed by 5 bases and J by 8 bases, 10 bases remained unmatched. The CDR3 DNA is TGTGCCAGCAGTTTCATTGGACAGGGTTTAGAAAAACTGTTTTTT. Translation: CASSFIGQGLEKLFF.

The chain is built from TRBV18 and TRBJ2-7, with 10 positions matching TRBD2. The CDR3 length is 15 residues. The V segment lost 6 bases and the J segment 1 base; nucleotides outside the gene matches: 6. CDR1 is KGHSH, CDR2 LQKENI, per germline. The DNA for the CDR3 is TGTGCCAGCTCCCAGAGCGGGAGGGCGTCCTACGAGCAGTACTTC. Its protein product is CASSQSGRASYEQYF.

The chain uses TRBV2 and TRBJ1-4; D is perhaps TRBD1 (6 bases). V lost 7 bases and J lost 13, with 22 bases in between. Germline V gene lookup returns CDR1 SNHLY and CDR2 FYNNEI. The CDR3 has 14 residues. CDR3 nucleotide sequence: TGTGCCAGCAACCCACAGGGCCCAGGCGGGAGACTGTTTTTT. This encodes CASNPQGPGGRLFF.

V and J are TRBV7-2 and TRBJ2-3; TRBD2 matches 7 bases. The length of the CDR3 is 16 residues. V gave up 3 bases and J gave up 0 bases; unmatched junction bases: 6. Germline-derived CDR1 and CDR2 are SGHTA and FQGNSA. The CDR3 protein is CASSFLLATSTDTQYF. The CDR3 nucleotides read TGTGCCAGCAGCTTCCTACTAGCGACTAGCACAGATACGCAGTATTTT.

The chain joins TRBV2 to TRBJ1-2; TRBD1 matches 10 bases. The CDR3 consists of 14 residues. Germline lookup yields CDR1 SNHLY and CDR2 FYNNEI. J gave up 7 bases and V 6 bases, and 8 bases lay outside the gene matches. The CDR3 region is CASRGTGEFSGYTF. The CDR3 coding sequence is TGTGCCAGCAGAGGGACAGGGGAGTTTTCTGGCTACACCTTC.

CDR3 DNA sequence: TGTGCCAGCAGCTTTATCAGGGCGGGCTACACCTTC. This translates into CASSFIRAGYTF. The chain is built from TRBV5-8 and TRBJ1-2; D is possibly TRBD1 (5 bases). CDR3 size: 12 residues. Trimming cost V 2 bases and J 8 bases, with 10 bases left between them. In germline, CDR1 is SGHTS, CDR2 YDEGEE.

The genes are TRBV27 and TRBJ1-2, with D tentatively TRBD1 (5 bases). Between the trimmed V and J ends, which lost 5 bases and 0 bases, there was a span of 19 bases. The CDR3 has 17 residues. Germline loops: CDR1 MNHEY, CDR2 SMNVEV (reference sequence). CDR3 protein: CASSPTRGGPPNYGYTF. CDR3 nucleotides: TGTGCCAGCAGTCCAACCCGCGGGGGTCCCCCTAACTATGGCTACACCTTC.

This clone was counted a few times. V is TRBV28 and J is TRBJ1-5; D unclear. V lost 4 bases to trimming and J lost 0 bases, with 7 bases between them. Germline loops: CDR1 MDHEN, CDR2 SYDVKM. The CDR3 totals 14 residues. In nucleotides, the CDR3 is TGTGCCAGCAGTTCTTTGTATAGCAATCAGCCCCAGCATTTT. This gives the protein CASSSLYSNQPQHF. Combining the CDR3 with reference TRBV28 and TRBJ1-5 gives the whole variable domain DVKVTQSSRYLVKRTGEKVFLECVQDMDHENMFWYRQDPGLGLRLIYFSYDVKMKEKGDIPEGYSVSREKKERFSLILESASTNQTSMYLCASSSLYSNQPQHFGDGTRLSIL.

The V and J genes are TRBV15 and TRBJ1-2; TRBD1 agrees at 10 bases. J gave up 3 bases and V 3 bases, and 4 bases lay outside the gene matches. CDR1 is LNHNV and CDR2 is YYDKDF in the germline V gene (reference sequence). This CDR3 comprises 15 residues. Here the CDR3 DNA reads TGTGCCACCAGCAGGGGGACAGGGGCTTACTATGGCTACACCTTC. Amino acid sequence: CATSRGTGAYYGYTF.

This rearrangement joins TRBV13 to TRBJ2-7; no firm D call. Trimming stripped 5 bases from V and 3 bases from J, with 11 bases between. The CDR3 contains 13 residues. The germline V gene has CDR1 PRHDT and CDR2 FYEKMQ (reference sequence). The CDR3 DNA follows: TGTGCCAGCAGCCCCAGGTTAGACTACGAGCAGTACTTC. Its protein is CASSPRLDYEQYF.